This TCR beta chain was identified during a study of T cells in narcolepsy. Across the whole study: Healthy controls were enrolled alongside patients with narcolepsy type 1 or type 2.

Findings and limits, study-wide: No autoreactive T cell clone sequences appeared in some memory CD4+ repertoires. Same-patient CSF and blood CD4+ T cell clonotypes included HCRT-specific and TRIB2-specific autoreactive ones.

This table comes from immunoSEQ multiplex PCR, and its TCRdb copy is limited to in-frame clones, with some not included. The sample lists tens of thousands of clones; 79% were seen once. About this clone: The antigen remains unidentified. Relative to the germline gene, one junction end is altered; a read error may explain this.

CDR3 size: 15 residues. CDR1 MGHDK and CDR2 SYGVNS come from the germline V gene. The sequence was obtained from a human donor in good health. The sequenced material came from memory (CD45RA-) CD4+ T cells from blood. The J gene is TRBJ2-1, the V gene TRBV25-1, with D hard to call. The DNA of the CDR3 is TGTGCCAGCAGTGAATATCACCTCTCCAACAATGAGCAGTTCTTC. This encodes CASSEYHLSNNEQFF.